The clone carrying this T cell receptor beta chain has only a few counts. Antigen: not known. This record belongs to a study of regulatory T cells in long-lasting Graves disease. For TCR beta, libraries came from iRepertoire HTBI primers and Arm-PCR of CDR3 regions. Via MiXCR, TCRdb re-called the multiplex PCR reads, giving one row per CDR3 protein. The sample carries some 340,000 distinct CDR3 sequences, approximately 23% recorded once. As to time point: persistent/refractory GD, antithyroid drugs over 5 years with positive TRAb. Making the TCR library involved RNA that had been extracted from PBMCs. Study-level points and caveats: Lower TCR diversity was seen in persistent Graves' patients than in newly diagnosed ones. The persistent group shared around 3,000 public clonotypes, more than the approximately 890 shared by new patients.

The receptor was derived from a woman aged 40 to 50 with Graves disease. The material sequenced was peripheral blood mononuclear cells (PBMCs), taken when the disease was refractory, from a patient treated with antithyroid drugs.

This CDR3 is CSAGRGRNEKLFF. The CDR3 nucleotides are TGCAGTGCTGGTCGGGGCCGCAATGAAAAACTGTTTTTT. The chain has TRBV20-1 and TRBJ1-4; a weak D match, TRBD1 (5 bases). The length of the CDR3 is 13 residues. The germline V and J ends were trimmed by 5 bases and 5 bases, with 12 bases remaining between them. CDR1 is DFQATT, CDR2 SNEGSKA, per germline (reference sequence).